This T cell receptor (beta chain) was obtained from a study of T cells after yellow fever vaccination. Study-level information: Libraries from low-cell-number fractions were prepared with the SMART-Seq v4 Ultra Low Input RNA kit. Notes on the study in general: Post-booster reappearance was seen for most primary-vaccination clones (just over 95% CD4, around 88% CD8). Bulk-population clonotypes that are abundant could appear as contaminants in FACS-sorted repertoires.

They built TCR cDNA with 5'RACE template switching, a step that put in a universal primer site and UMIs. TCRdb re-called the 5' RACE reads through MiXCR, storing one row per CDR3 protein. The sample has hundreds of thousands of distinct CDR3 sequences, roughly a sixth seen once. Notes on this clonotype: Antigen: not known.

The specimen was PBMCs, collected before the yellow fever booster vaccination. This clonotype originated in a man between 18 and 35 years old who received the YFV17D yellow fever vaccine.

CDR3 residues: CASSQWQGGGYTF. The CDR3 region has the DNA TGTGCCAGCAGCCAGTGGCAGGGAGGCGGCTACACCTTC. This sequence joins TRBV7-2 and TRBJ1-2; D is possibly TRBD1 (5 bases). The germline V and J ends were trimmed by 5 bases and 8 bases, with 15 bases remaining between them. Germline V gives CDR1 SGHTA, CDR2 FQGNSA. The CDR3 contains 13 residues. Filled out from reference TRBV7-2 and TRBJ1-2, the complete variable domain reads GAGVSQSPSNKVTEKGKDVELRCDPISGHTALYWYRQSLGQGLEFLIYFQGNSAPDKSGLPSDRFSAERTGGSVSTLTIQRTQQEDSAVYLCASSQWQGGGYTFGSGTRLTVV.